This entry features one TCR beta chain sequence. This entry comes from a study of blood T cell repertoires in COVID-19. For the study at large: Both acute and convalescent COVID-19 samples were obtained from the United States, Italy and Spain. PBMCs, B-cell-depleted T cells, or T cells provided the cDNA or gDNA that made up the material.

The CDR3 runs 16 residues. With V trimmed by 0 bases and J by 2 bases, 3 bases remained unmatched. Germline CDR1 is SGDLS and CDR2 is YYNGEE. In the original processing: Scientists estimated how many nucleated cells there were by amplifying reference gene primers. Profiled with immunoSEQ multiplex PCR; TCRdb holds only in-frame clones, not every one. D and trimming come from the DNA, and the V and J calls and clone size come from that table. Of roughly 300,000 clones listed, approximately 85% are singletons. The specimen sequenced was peripheral blood. V and J are TRBV9 and TRBJ2-2; 8 nucleotides match TRBD2. This sequence was found in a human donor in a cohort sampled during active COVID-19. This chain's CDR3 is CASSVVTSGNTGELFF. CDR3 DNA sequence: TGTGCCAGCAGCGTAGTTACTAGCGGAAACACCGGGGAGCTGTTTTTT.